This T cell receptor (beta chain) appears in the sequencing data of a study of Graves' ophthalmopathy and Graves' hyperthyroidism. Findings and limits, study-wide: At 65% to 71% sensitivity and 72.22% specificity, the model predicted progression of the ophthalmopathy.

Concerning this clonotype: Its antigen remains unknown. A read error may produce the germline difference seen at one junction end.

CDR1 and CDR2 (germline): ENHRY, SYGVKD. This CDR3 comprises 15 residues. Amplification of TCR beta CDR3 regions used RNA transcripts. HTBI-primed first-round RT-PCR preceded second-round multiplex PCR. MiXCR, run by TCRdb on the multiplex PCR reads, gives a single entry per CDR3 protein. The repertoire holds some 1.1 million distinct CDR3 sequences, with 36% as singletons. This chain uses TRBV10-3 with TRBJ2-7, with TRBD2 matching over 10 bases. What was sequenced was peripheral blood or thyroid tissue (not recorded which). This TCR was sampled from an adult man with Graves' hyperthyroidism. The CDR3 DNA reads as TGTGCCAGCAGTCGCCTACCTAGCGGGAGCTACGAGCAGTACTTC. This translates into CASSRLPSGSYEQYF.